The 4 T cell receptor beta chains given below trace back to one sample, sequenced in a study of T cell responses to AZD1222 COVID-19 vaccine. Clones were read by immunoSEQ multiplex PCR, and TCRdb kept only the in-frame ones, dropping some. Here the sample spans about 140,000 clones, 86% being singletons. Sequenced material: peripheral blood, taken 28 days after the second AZD1222 dose. All receptors derive from an adult who received the AZD1222 COVID-19 vaccine.

The chain's CDR3 is CASSLGLNTEAFF. The CDR3 bases are TGTGCCAGCAGCCTCGGACTGAACACTGAAGCTTTCTTT. V is TRBV11-3 and J is TRBJ1-1; D gene unclear. Per germline, CDR1 SGHNT and CDR2 YENEEA. CDR3 size: 13 residues. Between the trimmed V and J ends, which lost 5 bases and 0 bases, there was a span of 7 bases.

This clone came up once. This sequence joins TRBV29-1 and TRBJ1-1, with D possibly being TRBD1 (5 bases). Trimming shortened V by 1 base and J by 2 bases, and 11 bases separated the two germline ends. The CDR3 is 14 residues long. The germline gives CDR1 SQVTM, CDR2 ANQGSEA. CDR3 amino acids: CSVEGFGGNTEAFF. CDR3 in DNA: TGCAGCGTTGAAGGGTTCGGGGGTAACACTGAAGCTTTCTTT.

This clone was picked up a small number of times. The V call is TRBV27, the J call TRBJ2-1; D is possibly TRBD2 (6 bases). The CDR3 has 17 amino acids. The germline gives CDR1 MNHEY, CDR2 SMNVEV (reference sequence). Trimming left V 5 bases short and J 4 bases short, with 21 bases between. CDR3 sequence: CASSPAGFAHRYNEQFF. CDR3 DNA sequence: TGTGCCAGCAGTCCAGCGGGCTTCGCCCACCGATACAATGAGCAGTTCTTC.

The V and J genes are TRBV28 and TRBJ2-1; 8 nucleotides align to TRBD2. The germline CDR1 and CDR2 sequences are MDHEN and SYDVKM. This CDR3 is built from 17 residues. J lost 4 bases, V lost 7 bases, and 15 bases had no gene match. CDR3 bases: TGTGCCAGCACCACAGCGGGAGAGCCCTCTTCTTACAATGAGCAGTTCTTC. Encoded protein: CASTTAGEPSSYNEQFF.